This T cell receptor beta chain was observed in a study of cytomegalovirus exposure and HLA in healthy donors. The CDR3 is made up of 16 amino acids. Trimming pared 7 bases from V and 3 bases from J, leaving 21 bases between. Germline V gene data show CDR1 as LNHDA and CDR2 as SQIVND (reference sequence). Amplification used 60 Vbeta primers and 13 Jbeta primers. TCRdb's table, derived via immunoSEQ multiplex PCR, lists solely in-frame clones and lacks some. This sample carries roughly 190,000 clones, roughly 81% of them seen once, and the ten largest clones take 2.1%. A note on this clone: The target antigen is unknown.

General study results and limits: A later analysis linked around 15,000 TCR beta sequences to HLA alleles at 0.05 false discovery rate.

This chain uses TRBV19 with TRBJ1-1; D is uncertain. The receptor comes from a woman in her twenties or thirties in good health and CMV-seropositive. Sequenced: PBMCs. CDR3 sequence (DNA): TGTGCCAGTATCTCACCCGCGATGGGAGAGGACACTGAAGCTTTCTTT. Amino acids: CASISPAMGEDTEAFF. Looking up the rest from reference TRBV19 and TRBJ1-1 gives the full variable domain: DGGITQSPKYLFRKEGQNVTLSCEQNLNHDAMYWYRQDPGQGLRLIYYSQIVNDFQKGDIAEGYSVSREKKESFPLTVTSAQKNPTAFYLCASISPAMGEDTEAFFGQGTRLTVV.